What follows describes a single T cell receptor beta chain. The same CDR3 can be traced to other DNA sequences in this sample. Germline V lookup: CDR1 SGHTA, CDR2 FQGTGA. V was trimmed by 5 bases and J by 1 base, leaving 8 bases between them. This CDR3 is built from 13 residues. This sample is drawn from a study of blood T cell repertoires in COVID-19. As for the study in general: Italy, Spain and the United States were the sources of the convalescent and acute COVID-19 samples. The cDNA or gDNA used as material had been derived from T cells, B-cell-depleted T cells, or PBMCs.

In the authors' workflow: Reference gene primer amplification yielded estimated nucleated cell counts. Assay: immunoSEQ multiplex PCR; the TCRdb copy retains only in-frame clones and omits some. The DNA was the basis for D and trimming; V, J and clone size are from that table. The sample lists approximately 480,000 clones, about 91% seen once, with approximately 0.9% in the top ten. In Seattle, patients joined the study during active infection and were tracked longitudinally. The gene calls are TRBV7-3 and TRBJ1-1; possible D gene TRBD1, 6 bases. Material for sequencing was peripheral blood. This TCR was recovered from a man aged 18 to 29 with COVID-19, enrolled during active disease. The DNA for the CDR3 is TGTGCCAGCAGCCTACAGGGGAACACTGAAGCTTTCTTT. It encodes CASSLQGNTEAFF.